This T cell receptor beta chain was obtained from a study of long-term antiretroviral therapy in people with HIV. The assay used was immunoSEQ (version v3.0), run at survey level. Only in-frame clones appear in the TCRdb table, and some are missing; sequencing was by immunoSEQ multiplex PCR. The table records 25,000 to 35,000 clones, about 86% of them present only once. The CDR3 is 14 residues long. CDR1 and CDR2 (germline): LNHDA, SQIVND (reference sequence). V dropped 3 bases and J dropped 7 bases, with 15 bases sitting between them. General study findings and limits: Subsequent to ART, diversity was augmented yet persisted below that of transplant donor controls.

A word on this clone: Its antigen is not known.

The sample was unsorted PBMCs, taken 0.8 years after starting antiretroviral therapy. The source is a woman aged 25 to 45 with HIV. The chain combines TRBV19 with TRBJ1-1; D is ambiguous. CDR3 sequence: CASSIEAELGEAFF. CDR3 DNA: TGTGCCAGTAGTATCGAGGCCGAACTCGGTGAAGCTTTCTTT.